Listed below are T cell receptor beta chains from one sample, sequenced in a study of CD8 T cells in ankylosing spondylitis. TCRdb reanalysed the 5' RACE reads using MiXCR and keeps one entry per CDR3 protein. The repertoire holds 200,000 to 300,000 distinct CDR3 sequences, with roughly 32% as singletons. The sequenced sample was blood, either unsorted or a sorted T cell fraction (not recorded which). Receptors originate from a male donor with ankylosing spondylitis or in good health (not recorded which). The CDR3 runs from the conserved cysteine through the conserved F or W. Each record gives: V gene, clone size, J gene, D gene, CDR3 protein, CDR3 DNA. The D gene is left open where the match is weak. The size of a clone is reported for some rows only, either as once, few or many, or as a class for expanded clones.

TRBV9,few,TRBJ2-7,NA,CASSPGWDGSYEQYF,TGTGCCAGCAGCCCGGGGTGGGACGGCTCCTACGAGCAGTACTTC
TRBV28,NA,TRBJ2-3,NA,CASSQPLPDTQYF,TGTGCCAGCAGTCAACCCCTACCAGATACGCAGTATTTT
TRBV29-1,NA,TRBJ2-3,NA,CSVEEGVAQYF,TGCAGCGTTGAAGAGGGAGTGGCGCAGTATTTT
TRBV7-2,NA,TRBJ2-1,TRBD2,CASSLRERGTYNEQFF,TGTGCCAGCAGCTTACGCGAGCGGGGGACCTACAATGAGCAGTTCTTC
TRBV10-3,few,TRBJ2-3,TRBD1,CAISGGGASTDTQYF,TGTGCCATCAGTGGAGGGGGCGCGAGCACAGATACGCAGTATTTT
TRBV6-5,NA,TRBJ1-1,NA,CASSYSTQANTEAFF,TGTGCCAGCAGTTACTCGACCCAAGCGAACACTGAAGCTTTCTTT
TRBV3-1,NA,TRBJ2-1,TRBD1,CASSPSDRGNEQFF,TGTGCCAGCAGCCCCTCGGACAGGGGGAATGAGCAGTTCTTC
TRBV9,NA,TRBJ2-5,NA,CASSVGAPGAQYF,TGTGCCAGCAGCGTAGGCGCCCCGGGGGCCCAGTACTTC
TRBV7-3,NA,TRBJ2-2,TRBD1,CASSLRDRGPGELFF,TGTGCCAGCAGCTTAAGGGACAGGGGTCCCGGGGAGCTGTTTTTT
TRBV5-1,NA,TRBJ2-1,TRBD2,CASSLGLASSYNEQFF,TGCGCCAGCAGCTTAGGACTAGCCAGCTCCTACAATGAGCAGTTCTTC
TRBV10-3,few,TRBJ2-1,TRBD2,CAISESTSGYEQFF,TGTGCCATCAGTGAGTCGACTAGCGGATATGAGCAGTTCTTC
TRBV29-1,few,TRBJ2-1,NA,CSVDGRGSYNEQFF,TGCAGCGTCGACGGGCGGGGCTCCTACAATGAGCAGTTCTTC
TRBV13,NA,TRBJ1-5,NA,CASSLGGGPNQPQHF,TGTGCCAGCAGCTTAGGCGGGGGGCCCAATCAGCCCCAGCATTTT
TRBV6-2/TRBV6-3,many,TRBJ2-7,TRBD2,CASSYSTLIGTSGEPREQYF,TGTGCCAGCAGTTACTCTACTCTTATCGGGACTAGCGGGGAACCTAGGGAGCAGTACTTC
TRBV9,many,TRBJ1-4,TRBD1,CASSVEVGDRDEKLFF,TGTGCCAGCAGCGTAGAAGTAGGGGACAGGGACGAAAAACTGTTTTTT
TRBV6-1,NA,TRBJ1-2,TRBD1,CASSTRGEDYGYTF,TGTGCCAGCAGTACCAGGGGGGAGGACTATGGCTACACCTTC
TRBV10-3,NA,TRBJ2-7,NA,CAISDPDSYEQYF,TGTGCCATCAGTGACCCTGACTCCTACGAGCAGTACTTC
TRBV12-3/TRBV12-4,NA,TRBJ1-5,NA,CASSLGGGMDQPQHF,TGTGCCAGCAGTTTAGGGGGGGGGATGGATCAGCCCCAGCATTTT
TRBV29-1,few,TRBJ2-6,NA,CSVDTARGQLPAAGANVLTF,TGCAGCGTTGATACCGCCAGGGGCCAACTTCCAGCGGCTGGGGCCAACGTCCTGACTTTC
TRBV6-2/TRBV6-3,NA,TRBJ2-7,TRBD2,CASRSGGSSYEQYF,TGTGCCAGCAGGTCGGGGGGGAGCTCCTACGAGCAGTACTTC
TRBV29-1,NA,TRBJ2-1,NA,CSVAHGQDNEQFF,TGCAGCGTCGCACACGGTCAAGACAATGAGCAGTTCTTC
TRBV5-5,NA,TRBJ2-7,NA,CASSLGQGSWEQYF,TGTGCCAGCAGCTTGGGGCAGGGTAGCTGGGAGCAGTACTTC
TRBV9,NA,TRBJ2-1,NA,CASSVAGGGHNEQFF,TGTGCCAGCAGCGTAGCTGGGGGTGGCCACAATGAGCAGTTCTTC
TRBV5-6,NA,TRBJ1-2,TRBD1,CASSWGIGQADYGYTF,TGTGCCAGCAGCTGGGGTATTGGACAGGCGGACTATGGCTACACCTTC
TRBV12-3/TRBV12-4,NA,TRBJ2-5,NA,CASSFQKGDIQETQYF,TGTGCCAGCAGTTTTCAAAAAGGGGACATTCAAGAGACCCAGTACTTC
TRBV12-3/TRBV12-4,NA,TRBJ1-1,NA,CASSLEAPTEAFF,TGTGCCAGCAGTTTAGAGGCACCAACTGAAGCTTTCTTT
TRBV5-5,NA,TRBJ2-7,TRBD1,CASSQETGIAYEQYF,TGTGCCAGCAGCCAAGAGACAGGGATTGCCTACGAGCAGTACTTC
TRBV27,NA,TRBJ2-7,NA,CASSPRGGDSTYEQYF,TGTGCCAGCAGTCCAAGGGGGGGGGACAGCACCTACGAGCAGTACTTC
TRBV10-3,NA,TRBJ2-7,TRBD1,CAISEGQGRTYEQYF,TGTGCCATCAGTGAAGGACAGGGACGTACCTACGAGCAGTACTTC
TRBV20-1,few,TRBJ1-2,NA,CSAYGYSYGYTF,TGCAGTGCTTACGGGTATTCCTATGGCTACACCTTC
TRBV5-6,few,TRBJ2-5,NA,CASSPVRLETQYF,TGTGCCAGCAGCCCCGTTCGGTTGGAGACCCAGTACTTC
TRBV5-8,NA,TRBJ2-7,NA,CASGLEQYF,TGTGCCAGCGGCCTGGAGCAGTACTTC
TRBV4-2,few,TRBJ1-3,NA,CASSPHKESSGNTIYF,TGTGCCAGCAGCCCCCATAAAGAGAGCTCTGGAAACACCATATATTTT
TRBV12-3/TRBV12-4,NA,TRBJ2-2,TRBD1,CASSTGGGELFF,TGTGCCAGCAGCACAGGGGGTGGGGAGCTGTTTTTT
TRBV11-2,NA,TRBJ2-5,TRBD2,CASSSLRTSGGAAGTQYF,TGTGCCAGCAGCTCGCTACGGACTAGCGGGGGGGCAGCGGGGACCCAGTACTTC
TRBV7-2,NA,TRBJ1-5,TRBD1,CASTTTGYNQPQHF,TGTGCCAGCACCACGACAGGGTACAATCAGCCCCAGCATTTT
TRBV7-9,NA,TRBJ2-5,NA,CASSPPGPQETQYF,TGTGCCAGCAGCCCACCGGGACCCCAAGAGACCCAGTACTTC
TRBV29-1,few,TRBJ2-3,NA,CSVEERRAERTDTQYF,TGCAGCGTTGAAGAGCGCAGGGCGGAACGCACAGATACGCAGTATTTT
TRBV5-1,NA,TRBJ2-7,TRBD2,CASSLLPSGGSEQYF,TGCGCCAGCAGCTTGTTGCCTAGCGGGGGGTCCGAGCAGTACTTC
TRBV20-1,NA,TRBJ1-2,NA,CSAAAAHISNYGYTF,TGCAGTGCAGCGGCGGCACATATTTCTAACTATGGCTACACCTTC
TRBV30,NA,TRBJ1-2,NA,CAWSGGPRTTGYTF,TGTGCCTGGAGTGGGGGGCCCCGAACTACAGGCTACACCTTC
TRBV28,NA,TRBJ2-5,NA,CASNQRAGAQYF,TGTGCCAGCAACCAGCGCGCCGGAGCCCAGTACTTC
TRBV20-1,many,TRBJ2-2,NA,CSARGGPNTGELFF,TGCAGTGCTAGAGGGGGGCCGAACACCGGGGAGCTGTTTTTT
TRBV9,NA,TRBJ1-1,TRBD1,CASSLDRGDTEAFF,TGTGCCAGCAGCCTGGACAGGGGAGACACTGAAGCTTTCTTT
TRBV5-6,few,TRBJ2-2,NA,CASSLEAGEAIF,TGTGCCAGCAGCTTGGAGGCAGGGGAGGCTATCTTT
TRBV6-5,NA,TRBJ2-5,NA,CASSSPGTGGETQYF,TGTGCCAGCAGTTCCCCCGGGACCGGCGGGGAGACCCAGTACTTC
TRBV5-1,NA,TRBJ2-3,TRBD2,CASSLGQRGDTQYF,TGCGCCAGCAGCTTAGGCCAGCGGGGAGATACGCAGTATTTT
TRBV3-1,NA,TRBJ2-5,NA,CASSQYREQETQYF,TGTGCCAGCAGCCAGTACCGGGAACAAGAGACCCAGTACTTC
TRBV12-3/TRBV12-4,NA,TRBJ2-7,TRBD2,CASSTSGGPMSYEQYF,TGTGCCAGCAGTACTAGCGGGGGACCTATGTCCTACGAGCAGTACTTC
TRBV20-1,few,TRBJ2-1,TRBD1,CSAIGQGNYNEQFF,TGCAGTGCCATTGGACAGGGTAACTACAATGAGCAGTTCTTC
TRBV7-2,few,TRBJ2-3,NA,CASCVGYLRADTQYF,TGTGCCAGCTGCGTAGGGTACCTCAGGGCAGATACGCAGTATTTT
TRBV7-9,few,TRBJ1-4,TRBD1,CASSFPLTGTNEKLFF,TGTGCCAGCAGCTTTCCGTTGACAGGGACTAATGAAAAACTGTTTTTT
TRBV5-5,NA,TRBJ1-5,TRBD1,CASSLWTGKNQPQHF,TGTGCCAGCAGCTTGTGGACAGGGAAGAATCAGCCCCAGCATTTT